The present entry profiles one TCR beta chain with its context. The sample is drawn from a study of CD8 T cells in ankylosing spondylitis. MiXCR was run by TCRdb on the 5' RACE reads, yielding one entry per CDR3 protein. The table has 100,000 to 150,000 distinct CDR3 sequences, 7% seen once. The sample was blood, either unsorted or a sorted T cell fraction (not recorded which). The TCR originated in a male donor with ankylosing spondylitis or in good health (not recorded which).

For the CDR3, the DNA is TGTGCCAGCAGCTTAGATCTTAGTATGGCTGAGCAGTTCTTC. Translating gives CASSLDLSMAEQFF. This chain connects TRBV7-2 to TRBJ2-1; no clear D. This CDR3 has 14 amino acids. V was clipped by 1 base and J by 9 bases, with 13 bases between them. Germline loops: CDR1 SGHTA, CDR2 FQGNSA. Based on the CDR3 plus reference TRBV7-2 and TRBJ2-1, the full variable domain is GAGVSQSPSNKVTEKGKDVELRCDPISGHTALYWYRQSLGQGLEFLIYFQGNSAPDKSGLPSDRFSAERTGGSVSTLTIQRTQQEDSAVYLCASSLDLSMAEQFFGPGTRLTVL.